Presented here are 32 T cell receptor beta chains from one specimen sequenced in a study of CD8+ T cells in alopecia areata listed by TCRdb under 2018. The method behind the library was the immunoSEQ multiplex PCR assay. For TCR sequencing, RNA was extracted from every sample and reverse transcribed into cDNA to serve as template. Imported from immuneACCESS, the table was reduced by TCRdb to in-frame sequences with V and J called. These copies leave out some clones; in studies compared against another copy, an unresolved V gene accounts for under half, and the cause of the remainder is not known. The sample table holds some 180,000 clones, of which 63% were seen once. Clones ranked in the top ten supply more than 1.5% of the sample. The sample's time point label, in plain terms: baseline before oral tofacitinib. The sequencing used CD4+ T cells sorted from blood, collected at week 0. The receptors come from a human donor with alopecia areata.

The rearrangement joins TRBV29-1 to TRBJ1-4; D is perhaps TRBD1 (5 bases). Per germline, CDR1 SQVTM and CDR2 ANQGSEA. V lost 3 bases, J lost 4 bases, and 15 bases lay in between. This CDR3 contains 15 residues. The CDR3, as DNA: TGCAGCGTTGATTACCGGCCTGGGGGTAATGAAAAACTGTTTTTT. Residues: CSVDYRPGGNEKLFF.

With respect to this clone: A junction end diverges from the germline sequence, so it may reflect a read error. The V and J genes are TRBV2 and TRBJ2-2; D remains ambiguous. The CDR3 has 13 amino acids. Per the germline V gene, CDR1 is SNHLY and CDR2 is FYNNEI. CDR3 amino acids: CAGRYRGTGELFF. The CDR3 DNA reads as TGTGCCGGCAGGTATCGCGGCACCGGGGAGCTGTTTTTT.

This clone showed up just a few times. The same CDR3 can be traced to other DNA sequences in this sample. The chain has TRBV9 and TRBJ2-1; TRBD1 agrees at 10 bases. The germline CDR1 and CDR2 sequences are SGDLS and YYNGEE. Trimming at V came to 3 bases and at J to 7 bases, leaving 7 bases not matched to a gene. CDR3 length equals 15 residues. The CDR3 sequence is CASSERDRGRNEQFF. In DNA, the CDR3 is TGTGCCAGCAGCGAAAGGGACAGGGGCCGGAATGAGCAGTTCTTC.

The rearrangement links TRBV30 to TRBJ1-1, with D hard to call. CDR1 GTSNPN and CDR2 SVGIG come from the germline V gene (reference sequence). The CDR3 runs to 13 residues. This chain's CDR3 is CGRVGYMNTEAFF. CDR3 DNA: TGTGGGAGGGTGGGGTACATGAACACTGAAGCTTTCTTT.

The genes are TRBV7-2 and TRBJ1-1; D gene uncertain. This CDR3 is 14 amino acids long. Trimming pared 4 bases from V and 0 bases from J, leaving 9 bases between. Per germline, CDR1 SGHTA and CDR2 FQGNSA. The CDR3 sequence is CASSSGTVNTEAFF. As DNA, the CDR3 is TGTGCCAGCAGCTCAGGTACAGTGAACACTGAAGCTTTCTTT.

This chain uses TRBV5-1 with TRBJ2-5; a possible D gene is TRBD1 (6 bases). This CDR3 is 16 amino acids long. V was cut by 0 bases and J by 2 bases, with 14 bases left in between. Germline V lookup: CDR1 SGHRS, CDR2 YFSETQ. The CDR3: CASSLGDTAWQETQYF. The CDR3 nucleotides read TGCGCCAGCAGCTTGGGGGACACTGCGTGGCAAGAGACCCAGTACTTC.

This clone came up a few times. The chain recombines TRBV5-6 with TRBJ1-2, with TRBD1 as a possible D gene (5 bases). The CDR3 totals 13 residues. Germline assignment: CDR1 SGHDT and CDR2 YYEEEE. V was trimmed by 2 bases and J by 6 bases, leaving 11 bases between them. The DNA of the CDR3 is TGTGCCAGCAGCTTTCACGGGACGGATGGCTACACCTTC. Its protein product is CASSFHGTDGYTF.

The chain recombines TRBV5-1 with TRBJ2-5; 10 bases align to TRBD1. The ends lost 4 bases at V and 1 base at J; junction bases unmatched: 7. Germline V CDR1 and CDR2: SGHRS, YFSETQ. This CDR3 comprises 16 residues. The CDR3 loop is CASSKGDRGVQETQYF. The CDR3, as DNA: TGCGCCAGCAGCAAAGGGGACAGGGGAGTCCAAGAGACCCAGTACTTC.

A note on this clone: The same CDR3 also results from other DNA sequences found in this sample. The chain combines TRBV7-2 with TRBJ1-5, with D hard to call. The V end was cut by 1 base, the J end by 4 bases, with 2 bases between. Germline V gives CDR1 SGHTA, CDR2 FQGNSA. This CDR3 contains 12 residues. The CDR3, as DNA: TGTGCCAGCAGCTTAGATAATCAGCCCCAGCATTTT. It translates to CASSLDNQPQHF.

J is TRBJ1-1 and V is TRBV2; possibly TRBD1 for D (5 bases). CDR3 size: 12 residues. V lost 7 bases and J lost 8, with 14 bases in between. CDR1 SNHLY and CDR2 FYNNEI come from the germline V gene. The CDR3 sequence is CASIRDSSEAFF. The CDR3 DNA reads TGTGCCAGCATACGGGACTCCTCGGAAGCTTTCTTT.

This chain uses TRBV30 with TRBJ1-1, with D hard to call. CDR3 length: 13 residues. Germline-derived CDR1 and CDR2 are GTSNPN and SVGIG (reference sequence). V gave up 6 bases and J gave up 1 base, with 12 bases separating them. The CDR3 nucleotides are TGTGCCTGTCGCCTGAATCGGAACACTGAAGCTTTCTTT. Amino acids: CACRLNRNTEAFF.

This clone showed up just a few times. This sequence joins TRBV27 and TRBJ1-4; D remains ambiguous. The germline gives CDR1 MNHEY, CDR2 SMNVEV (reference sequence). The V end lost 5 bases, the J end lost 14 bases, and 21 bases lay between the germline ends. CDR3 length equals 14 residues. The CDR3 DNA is TGTGCCAGCAGTCCCGGAAACGTAATTAACGGGCTGTTTTTT. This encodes CASSPGNVINGLFF.

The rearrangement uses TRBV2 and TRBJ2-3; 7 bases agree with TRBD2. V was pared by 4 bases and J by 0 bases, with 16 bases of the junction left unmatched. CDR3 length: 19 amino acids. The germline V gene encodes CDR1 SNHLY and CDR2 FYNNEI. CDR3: CASSGASGDQIKSTDTQYF. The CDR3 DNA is TGTGCCAGCAGTGGAGCCAGCGGGGATCAGATCAAAAGCACAGATACGCAGTATTTT.

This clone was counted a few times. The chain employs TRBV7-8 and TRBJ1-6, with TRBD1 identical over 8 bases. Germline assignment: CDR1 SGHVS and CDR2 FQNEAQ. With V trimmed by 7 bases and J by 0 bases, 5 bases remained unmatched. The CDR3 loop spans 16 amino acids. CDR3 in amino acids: CASTRTGGSYNSPLHF. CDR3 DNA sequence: TGTGCCAGCACCAGAACAGGGGGCTCCTATAATTCACCCCTCCACTTT.

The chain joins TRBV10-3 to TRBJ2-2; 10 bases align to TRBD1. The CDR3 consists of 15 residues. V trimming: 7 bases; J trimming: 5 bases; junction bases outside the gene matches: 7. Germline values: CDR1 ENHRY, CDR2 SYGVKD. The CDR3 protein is CAITGDRGGTGELFF. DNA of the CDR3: TGTGCCATCACCGGGGACAGGGGTGGTACCGGGGAGCTGTTTTTT.

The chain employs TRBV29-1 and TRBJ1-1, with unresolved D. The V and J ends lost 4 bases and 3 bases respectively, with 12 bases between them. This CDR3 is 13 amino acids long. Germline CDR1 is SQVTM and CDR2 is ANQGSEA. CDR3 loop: CSVAVGQDTEAFF. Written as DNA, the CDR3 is TGCAGCGTTGCGGTCGGTCAGGACACTGAAGCTTTCTTT. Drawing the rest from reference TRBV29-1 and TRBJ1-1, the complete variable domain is SAVISQKPSRDICQRGTSLTIQCQVDSQVTMMFWYRQQPGQSLTLIATANQGSEATYESGFVIDKFPISRPNLTFSTLTVSNMSPEDSSIYLCSVAVGQDTEAFFGQGTRLTVV.

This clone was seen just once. The CDR3, as DNA: TGTGCCAGCAGCTTCTGGACTCAAAGGAACGAGCAGTACTTC. This translates into CASSFWTQRNEQYF. The rearrangement joins TRBV11-2 to TRBJ2-7, with a tentative D call TRBD2 (5 bases). Germline-derived CDR1 and CDR2 are SGHAT and FQNNGV. Trimming left V 3 bases short and J 5 bases short, with 14 bases between. The CDR3 spans 14 residues.

This CDR3 is CASSKLHEQYF. As DNA, the CDR3 is TGTGCCAGCAGTAAACTCCACGAGCAGTACTTC. The chain has TRBV25-1 and TRBJ2-7; D is ambiguous. The CDR3 runs to 11 residues. Germline assignment: CDR1 MGHDK and CDR2 SYGVNS. V dropped 5 bases and J dropped 5 bases, with 7 bases sitting between them.

The CDR3 sequence: CASSLGWTGGNNIQYF. In nucleotides, the CDR3 is TGTGCCAGCAGCTTAGGTTGGACAGGGGGCAACAACATTCAGTACTTC. This chain connects TRBV7-9 to TRBJ2-4; 11 nucleotides agree with TRBD1. This CDR3 comprises 16 residues. From germline, CDR1 is SEHNR and CDR2 FQNEAQ (reference sequence). Unmatched junction bases numbered 6, after V lost 1 base and J lost 7 bases.

DNA of the CDR3: TGTGCCAGCAGTGAAACCTACCTGACTAGCGGGGGGGCCAATTGGTTCTTC. It specifies CASSETYLTSGGANWFF. The V gene is TRBV2, the J gene TRBJ2-1; 14 bases are shared with TRBD2. The CDR3 spans 17 residues. Trimming cost V 2 bases and J 15 bases; bases outside gene matches: 15. CDR1 SNHLY and CDR2 FYNNEI come from the germline V gene.

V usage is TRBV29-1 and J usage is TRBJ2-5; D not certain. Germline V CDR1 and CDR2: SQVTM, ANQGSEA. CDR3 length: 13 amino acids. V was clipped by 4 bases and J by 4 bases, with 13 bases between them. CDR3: CSVAVWSGETQYF. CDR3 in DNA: TGCAGCGTTGCCGTGTGGTCGGGAGAGACCCAGTACTTC.

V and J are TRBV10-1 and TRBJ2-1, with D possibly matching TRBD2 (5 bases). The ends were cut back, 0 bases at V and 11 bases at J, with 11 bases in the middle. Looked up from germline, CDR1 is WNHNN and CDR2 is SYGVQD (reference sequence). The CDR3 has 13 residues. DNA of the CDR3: TGCGCCAGCAGTGAGTCAGGAGGAGGACAGCAGTTCTTC. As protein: CASSESGGGQQFF.

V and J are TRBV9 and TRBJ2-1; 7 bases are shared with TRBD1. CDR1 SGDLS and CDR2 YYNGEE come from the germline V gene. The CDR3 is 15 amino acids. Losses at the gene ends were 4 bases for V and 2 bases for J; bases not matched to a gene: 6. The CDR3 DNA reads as TGTGCCAGCAGCCTAGACAGGGCGACCTACAATGAGCAGTTCTTC. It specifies CASSLDRATYNEQFF.

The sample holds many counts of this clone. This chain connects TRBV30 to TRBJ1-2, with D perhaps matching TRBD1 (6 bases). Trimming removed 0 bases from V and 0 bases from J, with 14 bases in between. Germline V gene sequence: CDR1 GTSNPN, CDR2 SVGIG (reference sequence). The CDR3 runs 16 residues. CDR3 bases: TGTGCCTGGAGTGTACGAGGAGGGGGAGCTAACTATGGCTACACCTTC. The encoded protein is CAWSVRGGGANYGYTF.

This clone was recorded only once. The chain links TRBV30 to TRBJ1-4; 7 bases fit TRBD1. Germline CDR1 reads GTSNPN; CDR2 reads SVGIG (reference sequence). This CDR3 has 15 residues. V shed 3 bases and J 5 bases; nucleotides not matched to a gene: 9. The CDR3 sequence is CAWSPIDRANEKLFF. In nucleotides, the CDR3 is TGTGCCTGGAGCCCTATCGACAGGGCGAATGAAAAACTGTTTTTT. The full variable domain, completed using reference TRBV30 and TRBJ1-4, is SQTIHQWPATLVQPVGSPLSLECTVEGTSNPNLYWYRQAAGRGLQLLFYSVGIGQISSEVPQNLSASRPQDRQFILSSKKLLLSDSGFYLCAWSPIDRANEKLFFGSGTQLSVL.

The CDR3 DNA reads TGTGCCTGGAGTGTACCGACAGGGTATGGCTACACCTTC. Its protein product is CAWSVPTGYGYTF. The gene calls are TRBV30 and TRBJ1-2; 7 bases map to TRBD1. This CDR3 has 13 residues. With 0 bases clipped from V and 5 bases from J, the junction kept 3 bases outside the gene matches. Germline CDR1 and CDR2: GTSNPN and SVGIG (reference sequence).

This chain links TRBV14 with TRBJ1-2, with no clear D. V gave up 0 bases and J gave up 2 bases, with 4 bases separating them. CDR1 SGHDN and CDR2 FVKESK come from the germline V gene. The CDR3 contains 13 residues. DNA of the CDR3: TGTGCCAGCAGCCAAGACCTCAACTATGGCTACACCTTC. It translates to CASSQDLNYGYTF.

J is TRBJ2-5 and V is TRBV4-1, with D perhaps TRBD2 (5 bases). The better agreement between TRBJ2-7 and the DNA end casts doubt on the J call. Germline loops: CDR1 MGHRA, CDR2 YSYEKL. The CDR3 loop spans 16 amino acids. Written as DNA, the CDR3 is TGCGCCAGCAGCCAATTGACGGGATCGAGCTCCTACGAGCAGTACTTC. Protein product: CASSQLTGSSSYEQYF.

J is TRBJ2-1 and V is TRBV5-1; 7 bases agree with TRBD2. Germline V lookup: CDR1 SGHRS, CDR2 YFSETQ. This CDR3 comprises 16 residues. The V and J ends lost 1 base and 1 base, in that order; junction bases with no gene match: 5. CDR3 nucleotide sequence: TGCGCCAGCAGCTTGTGGCTAGCGGAATCCTACAATGAGCAGTTCTTC. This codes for CASSLWLAESYNEQFF.

CDR3 loop: CASSSGQGNNNEQFF. The CDR3 nucleotides read TGTGCCAGCAGCTCCGGACAGGGGAATAACAATGAGCAGTTCTTC. The chain combines TRBV7-2 with TRBJ2-1; 9 bases line up with TRBD1. Trimming at V came to 4 bases and at J to 5 bases, leaving 6 bases not matched to a gene. CDR1 is SGHTA, CDR2 FQGNSA, per germline. This CDR3 spans 15 amino acids. The full variable domain, in which reference TRBV7-2 and TRBJ2-1 provide the parts outside the CDR3, is GAGVSQSPSNKVTEKGKDVELRCDPISGHTALYWYRQSLGQGLEFLIYFQGNSAPDKSGLPSDRFSAERTGGSVSTLTIQRTQQEDSAVYLCASSSGQGNNNEQFFGPGTRLTVL.

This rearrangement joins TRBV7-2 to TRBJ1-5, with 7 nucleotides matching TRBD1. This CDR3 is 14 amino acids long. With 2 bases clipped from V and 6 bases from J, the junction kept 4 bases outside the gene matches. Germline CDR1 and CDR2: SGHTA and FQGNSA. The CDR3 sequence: CASSLRQGSQPQHF. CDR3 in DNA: TGTGCCAGCAGCTTAAGACAGGGAAGTCAGCCCCAGCATTTT.

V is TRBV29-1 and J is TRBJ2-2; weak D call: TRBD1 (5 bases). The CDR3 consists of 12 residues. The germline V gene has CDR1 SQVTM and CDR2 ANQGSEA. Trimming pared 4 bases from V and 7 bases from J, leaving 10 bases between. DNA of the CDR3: TGCAGCGTTGGGGCAGGGCACGGGGAGCTGTTTTTT. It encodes CSVGAGHGELFF.